The rows below give T cell receptor beta chains drawn from one sample of a study of T-cell reconstitution after alpha-beta-depleted transplantation in children. Each CDR3 protein is one row after TCRdb ran MiXCR on the PCR reads. The table includes under 400,000 distinct CDR3 sequences, over 20% detected once. The sequences come from PBMCs, mostly from graft donor cells, collected 180 days after TCRalphabeta/CD19-depleted stem cell transplant. The receptors derive from a male patient between 10 and 17 years old who had a stem cell transplant for acute lymphoblastic leukemia, so the T cells may come from the graft donor. CDR3s include the opening cysteine and the closing phenylalanine or tryptophan.

V: TRBV9; J: TRBJ2-7; CDR3: CASSVGAGALYEQYF
V: TRBV10-3; J: TRBJ1-1; CDR3: CAISRQGDDTEAFF
V: TRBV7-9; J: TRBJ2-1; CDR3: CATKDSLYNEQFF
V: TRBV5-1; J: TRBJ2-2; CDR3: CASSFPRTRVEYTGELFF
V: TRBV28; J: TRBJ1-5; CDR3: CASTLLGGWDQPQHF
V: TRBV9; J: TRBJ2-5; CDR3: CGSSAGVAGAETQYF
V: TRBV7-3; J: TRBJ2-1; CDR3: CASRGLARNDNEQFF
V: TRBV4-1; J: TRBJ2-7; CDR3: CASSFSGKYYEQYF
V: TRBV7-6; J: TRBJ2-1; CDR3: CASSLIPDLAGDPHEQFF
V: TRBV10-3; J: TRBJ2-5; CDR3: CAIREGVQETQYF
V: TRBV7-6; J: TRBJ2-1; CDR3: CASSLQSRFAYNEQFF
V: TRBV7-9; J: TRBJ1-1; CDR3: CASSPTGRLNTEAFF
V: TRBV20-1; J: TRBJ2-1; CDR3: CSAAGLADSNEQFF
V: TRBV7-3; J: TRBJ1-2; CDR3: CASSLISNYGYTF
V: TRBV6-5; J: TRBJ2-3; CDR3: CASSYSGGTTDTQYF
V: TRBV5-1; J: TRBJ2-1; CDR3: CASSLPSSGIYNEQFF
V: TRBV7-6; J: TRBJ2-1; CDR3: CASSLLGGPDEQFF
V: TRBV11-2; J: TRBJ1-6; CDR3: CASSLAQNSPLHF
V: TRBV20-1; J: TRBJ2-3; CDR3: CSASGLAGVYDTQYF
V: TRBV25-1; J: TRBJ2-7; CDR3: CASSGPNRGPSHF
V: TRBV18; J: TRBJ1-3; CDR3: CASSPLRGPGNTIYF
V: TRBV4-2; J: TRBJ2-1; CDR3: CASSPPGQIYNEQFF
V: TRBV28; J: TRBJ2-7; CDR3: CASSLWGHGGPYEQYF
V: TRBV3-1; J: TRBJ2-3; CDR3: CASSSRAGPDTQYF
V: TRBV12-5; J: TRBJ2-7; CDR3: CASGLRLSDYEQYF
V: TRBV20-1; J: TRBJ2-7; CDR3: CSARLAALDDYEQYF
V: TRBV3-1; J: TRBJ2-3; CDR3: CASSQLAGRDTQYF
V: TRBV12-3/TRBV12-4; J: TRBJ2-6; CDR3: CASSLGLAGVGANVLTF
V: TRBV5-1; J: TRBJ2-3; CDR3: CASSLGTLDADTQYF
V: TRBV12-3/TRBV12-4; J: TRBJ2-5; CDR3: CASRDRLAETQYF
V: TRBV27; J: TRBJ2-7; CDR3: CASRFLGPSYEQYF
V: TRBV7-7; J: TRBJ2-1; CDR3: CASSFGTASYNEQFF
V: TRBV5-1; J: TRBJ1-4; CDR3: CASSLSSPRSNEKLFF
V: TRBV7-9; J: TRBJ2-7; CDR3: CASSFLSGSSYEQYF
V: TRBV20-1; J: TRBJ1-5; CDR3: CSARVRGSNQPQHF
V: TRBV4-2; J: TRBJ2-5; CDR3: CASSQPGTGGETQYF
V: TRBV29-1; J: TRBJ1-3; CDR3: CSVTDNSGNTIHF
V: TRBV12-3/TRBV12-4; J: TRBJ1-1; CDR3: CACTGGLGGNTEAFF
V: TRBV6-5; J: TRBJ2-1; CDR3: CASSYNAVYNEQFF
V: TRBV20-1; J: TRBJ2-7; CDR3: CSARPPPYEQYF
V: TRBV4-2; J: TRBJ1-6; CDR3: CASSPLAGSPFYNSPLHF
V: TRBV10-2; J: TRBJ2-5; CDR3: CASSRRLGAREETQYF
V: TRBV9; J: TRBJ2-1; CDR3: CASSPLAGPYNEQFF
V: TRBV7-8; J: TRBJ2-3; CDR3: CASPPTGGMRDTQYF
V: TRBV6-1; J: TRBJ2-5; CDR3: CASSGTLQETQYF
V: TRBV27; J: TRBJ2-7; CDR3: CASNRGQGYYYEQYF
V: TRBV3-1; J: TRBJ2-3; CDR3: CASRNRGSADTQYF
V: TRBV5-1; J: TRBJ2-2; CDR3: CASSYLTGMNTGELFF
V: TRBV7-6; J: TRBJ1-3; CDR3: CASSLAPLGKTIYF
V: TRBV10-3; J: TRBJ1-6; CDR3: CAIRQGGNSPLHF
V: TRBV7-2; J: TRBJ2-7; CDR3: CASSLQGSGVYEQYF
V: TRBV5-6; J: TRBJ2-3; CDR3: CASSFTGIRDTQYF
V: TRBV15; J: TRBJ2-7; CDR3: CATSRFPLFGTSLAEQYF
V: TRBV18; J: TRBJ2-5; CDR3: CASSSPILFPETQYF
V: TRBV10-3; J: TRBJ2-5; CDR3: CAISRGFRTAPRETQYF